The present T cell receptor (beta chain) was sequenced within a study of blood T cell repertoires in COVID-19 (dated by TCRdb to about 2020). Some background on the complete study: Collaborator samples came from the United States, Italy and Spain and covered acute and convalescent phases of COVID-19. The material from the prospective study consisted of cDNA or gDNA derived from T cells, B-cell-depleted T cells, or PBMCs. The dataset comprised deeply sampled blood TCRbeta repertoires from subjects exposed to, actively infected with, or recovered from COVID-19. The repertoires were released in a freely available public database intended as a resource for research on the immune response to SARS-CoV-2. The samples were drawn from two sources: the first 160 participants of the ongoing ImmuneRACE study, and 1,000 to 1,500 subjects contributed by 6 global collaborators. Sample metadata almost always included a de-identified subject ID, COVID-19 status, age in years and sex. Where available, HLA class I and class II types were obtained from metadata supplied by the sample provider rather than from assay-based typing. Points the paper makes about the study in general: The quantity of clinical and demographic metadata differed by source and by participant and was supplied without curation.

TCRbeta CDR3 regions were amplified from genomic DNA using the immunoSEQ Assay, a bias-controlled multiplex PCR. Concerning the study's data processing: Nucleated cell counts per sample were estimated from amplification of reference gene primers within the assay. Sequence reads were collapsed and filtered to measure the absolute abundance of every unique TCRbeta CDR3 rearrangement. For each sample, productive Simpson clonality was calculated as the square root of Simpson's diversity index across productive rearrangements. Entries here come from immuneACCESS through TCRdb and include only in-frame sequences with V and J called. Some clones fail to appear in such tables; in the studies checked, an unresolved V gene covers under half of the shortfall, and the cause of the remainder is unknown. V and J calls and clone size are those listed in that table; D and trimming were worked out from the DNA. This sample is represented by 200,000 to 250,000 clones; approximately 88% of them were singletons. Less than 7.5% of the sample goes to the ten largest clones.

The CDR1 and CDR2 encoded by the germline V gene are MDHEN and SYDVKM. A distance of 8 bases separates the germline ends of V and J, which lose 7 bases and 6 bases respectively. CDR3 length: 11 amino acids, cysteine to phenylalanine. The entry retains the CDR3 DNA only, 33 bases that are in frame from base 1. Another Seattle source contributed samples from volunteer blood donors who had recovered from COVID-19. Whole blood was collected in K2EDTA tubes by collaborating institutions according to the institutions' own protocols. Collaborator samples were shipped for TCRbeta analysis as frozen whole blood, isolated PBMCs, or DNA extracted from either sample type. As to this clone: No antigen is known for it. Qualities for individual bases were not recorded, and no much larger clone is one base off.

This receptor was identified in a man in his 60s who had recovered from COVID-19. Sequenced: peripheral blood. In this chain, TRBV28 is recombined with TRBJ2-3; TRBD2 is a possible D gene, resting on 6 matching bases. This receptor carries the CDR3 CASKGRDTQYF. The sequenced DNA: TGTGCCAGCAAAGGGAGGGATACGCAGTATTTT.